A selection of T cell receptor beta chains follows, all from one sample in a study of identifying expanded T cells in peripheral blood. Libraries were prepared by immunoSEQ multiplex PCR; TCRdb keeps only in-frame clonotypes and omits some of them. This sample has more than 55,000 clones, with more than 75% found just once. Sequencing used blood. The origin of the receptors is a person aged 18 to 69 in good health. The CDR3 runs from the conserved cysteine through the conserved F or W. Fields, in order: J gene, clone size, V gene, D gene, CDR3 protein, CDR3 DNA. D genes are given only for firm matches. Clone size is stated in some rows and not others, as once, few, many or a class when expanded.

j_gene: TRBJ2-4; abundance: .; v_gene: TRBV5-4; d_gene: .; CDR3aa: CASSPGRGGPIAKNIQYF; CDR3nt: TGTGCCAGCAGCCCGGGACGTGGGGGACCGATAGCCAAAAACATTCAGTACTTC
j_gene: TRBJ2-7; abundance: .; v_gene: TRBV2; d_gene: .; CDR3aa: CASSGLASYEQYF; CDR3nt: TGTGCCAGCAGTGGACTGGCTTCCTACGAGCAGTACTTC
j_gene: TRBJ1-5; abundance: few; v_gene: TRBV14; d_gene: .; CDR3aa: CASSQNVGPLNQPQHF; CDR3nt: TGTGCCAGCAGCCAAAACGTCGGACCTCTTAATCAGCCCCAGCATTTT
j_gene: TRBJ2-1; abundance: .; v_gene: TRBV7-2; d_gene: TRBD2; CDR3aa: CASRAGTSGIGQFF; CDR3nt: TGTGCCAGCAGGGCCGGGACTAGCGGGATTGGGCAGTTCTTC
j_gene: TRBJ1-3; abundance: .; v_gene: TRBV9; d_gene: .; CDR3aa: CASSVGSSWGVSGNTIYF; CDR3nt: TGTGCCAGCAGCGTAGGTTCAAGCTGGGGGGTCTCTGGAAACACCATATATTTT
j_gene: TRBJ2-1; abundance: .; v_gene: TRBV5-4; d_gene: TRBD1; CDR3aa: CASSPDRGRGNEQFF; CDR3nt: TGTGCCAGCAGCCCAGACAGGGGGCGCGGGAATGAGCAGTTCTTC
j_gene: TRBJ1-2; abundance: few; v_gene: TRBV6-5; d_gene: TRBD1; CDR3aa: CASSYGPGTANGYTF; CDR3nt: TGTGCCAGCAGTTACGGTCCCGGGACAGCCAATGGCTACACCTTC
j_gene: TRBJ2-2; abundance: .; v_gene: TRBV6-4; d_gene: TRBD2; CDR3aa: CASSERGGDTGELFF; CDR3nt: TGTGCCAGCAGTGAACGGGGGGGGGACACCGGGGAGCTGTTTTTT
j_gene: TRBJ2-5; abundance: .; v_gene: TRBV19; d_gene: .; CDR3aa: CASSVLGAPRTQYF; CDR3nt: TGTGCCAGTTCCGTCCTTGGGGCCCCACGGACCCAGTACTTC
j_gene: TRBJ1-1; abundance: .; v_gene: TRBV20-1; d_gene: .; CDR3aa: CSARGATEAFF; CDR3nt: TGCAGTGCTAGGGGGGCCACTGAAGCTTTCTTT
j_gene: TRBJ1-5; abundance: .; v_gene: TRBV19; d_gene: .; CDR3aa: CASSIGGGYNQPQHF; CDR3nt: TGTGCCAGTAGTATTGGCGGGGGATACAATCAGCCCCAGCATTTT